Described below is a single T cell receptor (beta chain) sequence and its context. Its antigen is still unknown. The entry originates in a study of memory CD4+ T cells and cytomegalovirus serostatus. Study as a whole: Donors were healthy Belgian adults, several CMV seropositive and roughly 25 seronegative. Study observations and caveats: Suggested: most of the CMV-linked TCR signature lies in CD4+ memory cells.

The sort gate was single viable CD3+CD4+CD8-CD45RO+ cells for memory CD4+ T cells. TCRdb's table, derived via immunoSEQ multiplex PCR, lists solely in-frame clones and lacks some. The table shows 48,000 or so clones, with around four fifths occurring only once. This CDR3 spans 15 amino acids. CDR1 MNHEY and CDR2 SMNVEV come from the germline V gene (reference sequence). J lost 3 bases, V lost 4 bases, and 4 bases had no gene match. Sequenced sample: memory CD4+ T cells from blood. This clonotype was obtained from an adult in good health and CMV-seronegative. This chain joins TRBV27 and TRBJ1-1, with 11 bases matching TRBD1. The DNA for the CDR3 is TGTGCCAGCAGTTCCCGGACAGGGGGCTACACTGAAGCTTTCTTT. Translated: CASSSRTGGYTEAFF.